The 16 T cell receptor beta chains below all came from one sample that was sequenced in a study of beta chain features in type 1 diabetes. Reverse transcription of all isolated RNA meant that expressed TCRB transcripts were sequenced. TCRdb's copy holds only in-frame clones and misses some; the assay was immunoSEQ multiplex PCR. The sample lists roughly 150,000 clones, 11% occurring once. Specimen: central memory CD4+ T cells from blood. These receptor sequences come from a man between 18 and 35 years old in good health.

This clone was counted only a few times. The chain employs TRBV30 and TRBJ1-2, with a weak D call TRBD1 (5 bases). V gave up 2 bases and J gave up 9 bases, with 16 bases separating them. CDR1 is GTSNPN and CDR2 is SVGIG in the germline V gene (reference sequence). CDR3 size: 13 residues. CDR3 bases: TGTGCCTGGAGTCCCTCTCTCCAGGGACGCTACACCTTC. Residues: CAWSPSLQGRYTF.

This clone was counted only a few times. The chain combines TRBV4-3 with TRBJ2-3; 10 bases fit TRBD2. The germline CDR1 and CDR2 sequences are LGHNA and YSLEER. CDR3 size: 18 residues. The trim removed 0 bases at V and 4 bases at J, leaving 10 bases unmatched. The CDR3 loop is CASSQDGASGSGPDTQYF. The CDR3 nucleotides are TGCGCCAGCAGCCAAGATGGGGCTAGCGGGAGTGGTCCAGATACGCAGTATTTT.

A few counts support this clone. The chain couples TRBV6-5 to TRBJ2-5; no reliable D call. Germline CDR1 MNHEY, CDR2 SVGAGI. This CDR3 region has 14 residues. V was cut by 2 bases and J by 0 bases, with 7 bases left in between. This CDR3 reads CASSYGLHQETQYF. DNA for the CDR3: TGTGCCAGCAGTTACGGGCTACACCAAGAGACCCAGTACTTC.

This clone was detected only a few times. The genes are TRBV7-6 and TRBJ1-3; D unresolved. CDR3 length: 15 amino acids. Trimming took off 1 base at V and 0 bases at J, with 7 bases between the two ends. Germline V gene lookup returns CDR1 SGHVS and CDR2 FNYEAQ. The CDR3 reads CASSLVGSSGNTIYF. CDR3 in DNA: TGTGCCAGCAGCTTAGTGGGGAGCTCTGGAAACACCATATATTTT.

The chain links TRBV7-2 to TRBJ2-5; D unresolved. The V end was cut by 3 bases, the J end by 5 bases, with 10 bases between. Germline V gene lookup returns CDR1 SGHTA and CDR2 FQGNSA. This CDR3 region has 13 residues. The CDR3: CASSFSRHETQYF. The CDR3 DNA sequence: TGTGCCAGCAGCTTCTCCCGCCACGAGACCCAGTACTTC.

This clone was counted a few times. The rearrangement links TRBV30 to TRBJ1-5; 9 bases fit TRBD1. Per the germline V gene, CDR1 is GTSNPN and CDR2 is SVGIG (reference sequence). The CDR3 consists of 12 residues. The V gene end was trimmed by 5 bases and the J gene end by 13 bases; junction bases not matched to a gene: 9. For the CDR3, the DNA is TGTGCCTGGGACCCGGGACAGGGATCACAGCATTTT. This codes for CAWDPGQGSQHF.

In this sample, this clone turned up a few times. This chain joins TRBV7-8 and TRBJ2-1; TRBD2 matches 11 bases. The CDR3 runs to 14 residues. Germline V CDR1 and CDR2: SGHVS, FQNEAQ. The ends lost 4 bases at V and 12 bases at J; junction bases unmatched: 8. For the CDR3, the DNA is TGTGCCAGCAGCTATCTAGCGGGAGGAGGTGGGCAGTTCTTC. The encoded protein is CASSYLAGGGGQFF.

The chain couples TRBV7-2 to TRBJ1-6, with D uncertain. CDR1 SGHTA and CDR2 FQGNSA come from the germline V gene. The CDR3 covers 13 residues. V lost 5 bases and J 7 bases, leaving 9 bases between the germline ends. DNA of the CDR3: TGTGCCAGCAGCCTCACGGGGAATTCACCCCTCCACTTT. It encodes CASSLTGNSPLHF.

The genes are TRBV7-8 and TRBJ1-1; D call uncertain. The length of the CDR3 is 13 residues. The V and J ends lost 3 bases and 5 bases respectively, with 10 bases between them. The germline V gene encodes CDR1 SGHVS and CDR2 FQNEAQ. CDR3 in amino acids: CASSFSTGTEAFF. CDR3 nucleotide sequence: TGTGCCAGCAGCTTTTCGACTGGGACTGAAGCTTTCTTT.

The table lists this clone with many counts. The V gene is TRBV19, the J gene TRBJ1-1; D remains ambiguous. V lost 6 bases to trimming and J lost 1 base, with 12 bases between them. The CDR3 is 14 amino acids. Germline V lookup: CDR1 LNHDA, CDR2 SQIVND (reference sequence). DNA of the CDR3: TGTGCCAGTAGGCCAGGAGAGGGGAACACTGAAGCTTTCTTT. It codes for CASRPGEGNTEAFF.

Written as DNA, the CDR3 is TGTGCCAGCAGTTTAGAGGTTTCTAGGTTTAGCGAGCAGTTCTTC. It is translated as CASSLEVSRFSEQFF. This chain uses TRBV27 with TRBJ2-1; D gene uncertain. Germline V lookup: CDR1 MNHEY, CDR2 SMNVEV (reference sequence). V was shortened by 2 bases and J by 10 bases, with 18 bases between the two germline ends. The CDR3 has 15 amino acids.

The table lists this clone with a count of one. The genes are TRBV14 and TRBJ2-7; D is possibly TRBD2 (6 bases). Trimming cost V 4 bases and J 4 bases, with 11 bases left between them. CDR1 and CDR2 from the germline V gene are SGHDN and FVKESK. The CDR3 runs 13 residues. For the CDR3, the DNA is TGTGCCAGCAGCCGGGTGGGAGGATACGAGCAGTACTTC. Residues: CASSRVGGYEQYF. The full variable domain, with the rest looked up from reference TRBV14 and TRBJ2-7, is EAGVTQFPSHSVIEKGQTVTLRCDPISGHDNLYWYRRVMGKEIKFLLHFVKESKQDESGMPNNRFLAERTGGTYSTLKVQPAELEDSGVYFCASSRVGGYEQYFGPGTRLTVT.

This clone came up a few times. The chain combines TRBV30 with TRBJ1-2, with D unresolved. Germline CDR1 reads GTSNPN; CDR2 reads SVGIG (reference sequence). Trimming took 0 bases from V and 2 from J, leaving 16 bases between them. This CDR3 is 16 amino acids long. CDR3 nucleotide sequence: TGTGCCTGGAGTGTACATATTCCCGGGTACAACTATGGCTACACCTTC. It yields the protein CAWSVHIPGYNYGYTF.

The chain has TRBV7-3 and TRBJ2-3; 7 bases are shared with TRBD1. Germline CDR1 and CDR2: SGHTA and FQGTGA. The CDR3 runs to 15 residues. The ends lost 3 bases at V and 0 bases at J; junction bases unmatched: 3. The DNA for the CDR3 is TGTGCCAGCAGCTTGAGGACAGGCAGCACAGATACGCAGTATTTT. Protein sequence: CASSLRTGSTDTQYF.

This clone was detected a few times. The chain carries TRBV5-1 and TRBJ2-3, with 9 positions matching TRBD2. V trimming: 10 bases; J trimming: 5 bases; junction bases outside the gene matches: 8. The length of the CDR3 is 13 residues. In germline, CDR1 is SGHRS, CDR2 YFSETQ. The CDR3, as DNA: TGCGCCTCCCGACTAGCGGTAGGAGATACGCAGTATTTT. Translating gives CASRLAVGDTQYF.

The chain joins TRBV27 to TRBJ2-1, with D maybe TRBD2 (6 bases). Germline CDR1 and CDR2: MNHEY and SMNVEV (reference sequence). V lost 6 bases, J lost 12 bases, and 27 bases lay in between. The CDR3 length is 16 residues. CDR3 sequence (DNA): TGTGCCAGCAGGATCTATCAGGGACTTGTGAGGGGAGGGCAGTTCTTC. Translation: CASRIYQGLVRGGQFF.